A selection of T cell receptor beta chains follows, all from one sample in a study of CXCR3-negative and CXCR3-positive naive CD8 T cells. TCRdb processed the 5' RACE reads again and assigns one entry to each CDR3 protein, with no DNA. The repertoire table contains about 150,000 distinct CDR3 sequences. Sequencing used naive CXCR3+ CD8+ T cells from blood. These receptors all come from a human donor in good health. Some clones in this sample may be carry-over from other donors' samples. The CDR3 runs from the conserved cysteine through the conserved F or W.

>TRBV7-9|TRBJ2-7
CASSLAPHPPSYEQYF
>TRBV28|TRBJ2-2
CASSLRTSSVRTGELFF
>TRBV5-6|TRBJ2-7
CASSFGLAEQYF
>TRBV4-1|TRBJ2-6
CASSPPYMLGPNVLTF
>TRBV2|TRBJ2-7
CASSEGASGASYEQYF
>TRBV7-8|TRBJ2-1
CASSLGLSGANNEQFF
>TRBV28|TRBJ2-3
CASSFRSGIDTQYF
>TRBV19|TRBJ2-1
CASSIVALANNEQFF
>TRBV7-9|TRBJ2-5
CTSSSTSRSYQETQYF
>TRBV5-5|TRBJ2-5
CASHHHGQPQETQYF
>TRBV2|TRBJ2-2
CASSDGGPSTGELFF
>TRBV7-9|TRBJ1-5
CASSSTRIEGDQPQHF
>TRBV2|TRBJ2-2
CASSEGLQGTFNTGELFF
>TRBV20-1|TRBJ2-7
CSANPRTGIAYEQYF
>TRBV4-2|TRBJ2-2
CASSHVGATGELFF
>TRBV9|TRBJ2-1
CASSGNNIESEQFF
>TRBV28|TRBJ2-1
CASSLYTGGPEGEQFF
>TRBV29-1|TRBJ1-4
CSVVVGEKLFF
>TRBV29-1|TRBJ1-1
CSVERTGEAEAFF
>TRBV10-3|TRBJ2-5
CAIIHRDGLETQYF
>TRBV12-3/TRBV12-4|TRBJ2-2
CASSPTGLAANTGELFF
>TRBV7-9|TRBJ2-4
CASSLISIQYF
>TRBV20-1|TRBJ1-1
CSARIGQANTEAFF
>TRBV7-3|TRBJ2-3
CASSWGQGEDTQYF